This T cell receptor beta chain was observed in a study of shared clonotypes between healthy human individuals. Across the whole study: Each donor's CD4 naive and CD4 memory cells filled three plates apiece, CD8 naive two, and CD8 memory one.

CD45RO-negative, CCR7-positively selected cells formed the naive CD8 fraction, excluding terminally differentiated effector memory CD45RA+ cells. This CDR3 has 19 amino acids. Germline CDR1 reads MDHEN; CDR2 reads SYDVKM. The ends were cut back, 1 base at V and 0 bases at J, with 21 bases in the middle. Per the authors' pipeline: Filtering was not the same, since immunoSEQ gave junction-only sequences without quality scores. Assay used: immunoSEQ multiplex PCR; TCRdb lists only in-frame clones, some missing. V and J calls and clone size are copied from that table; D and trimming were computed from the DNA. In the table there are almost 700,000 clones, approximately 90% of which are singletons.

This TCR came from a man between 25 and 39 years old in good health. J is TRBJ2-5 and V is TRBV28; no firm D call. Sequenced: naive CD8+ T cells sorted from blood. CDR3: CASSLLFRKNPKDQETQYF. In nucleotides, the CDR3 is TGTGCCAGCAGTTTATTGTTTAGGAAGAACCCCAAGGACCAAGAGACCCAGTACTTC.